A selection of T cell receptor beta chains follows, all from one sample in a study of T cell responses to AZD1222 COVID-19 vaccine. This table comes from immunoSEQ multiplex PCR, and its TCRdb copy is limited to in-frame clones, with some not included. This table holds some 130,000 clones, about 90% found once. The sample was peripheral blood, taken on day 0 of AZD1222 vaccination. The receptors stem from an adult in good health. Each CDR3 is given with its conserved first and last residue. The order of the fields is CDR3 DNA, CDR3 protein, J gene, V gene, D gene, clone size. A D gene is named only where the DNA matches it firmly. Expanded clones are given a class, and other clones once, few, many or no size at all.

DNA: TGTGCCAGCTCACCAGCGGCACCGACTGGCCTGACTGGACAAGCTTTCTTT; CDR3: CASSPAAPTGLTGQAFF; J: TRBJ1-1; V: TRBV18; D: -; size: -
DNA: TGTGCCAGCAGTGGACAGTTTGGCAATCAGCCCCAGCATTTT; CDR3: CASSGQFGNQPQHF; J: TRBJ1-5; V: TRBV2; D: -; size: -
DNA: TGTGCCAGCACCAGGGTGATGAACACTGAAGCTTTCTTT; CDR3: CASTRVMNTEAFF; J: TRBJ1-1; V: TRBV6-5; D: -; size: -
DNA: TGTGCCAGCAGCTTACACAGCTCTGGAAACACCATATATTTT; CDR3: CASSLHSSGNTIYF; J: TRBJ1-3; V: TRBV7-2; D: -; size: few
DNA: TGTGCCAGCAGTAACAGTAATAGCAATCAGCCCCAGCATTTT; CDR3: CASSNSNSNQPQHF; J: TRBJ1-5; V: TRBV27; D: -; size: -
DNA: TGTGCCAGCAGCTTATCCCAGGCGTACGGCTACACCTTC; CDR3: CASSLSQAYGYTF; J: TRBJ1-2; V: TRBV7-6; D: -; size: -
DNA: TGTGCCAGTAGTATAGGGGGCGGTTCCTACGAGCAGTACTTC; CDR3: CASSIGGGSYEQYF; J: TRBJ2-7; V: TRBV19; D: -; size: -
DNA: TGTGCCAGCAGCTTAGGAGGCGGGGGAACGTACGAGCAGTACTTC; CDR3: CASSLGGGGTYEQYF; J: TRBJ2-7; V: TRBV7-6; D: TRBD2; size: once
DNA: TGTGCCAGCAGCCCACGACAAGACACAGATACGCAGTATTTT; CDR3: CASSPRQDTDTQYF; J: TRBJ2-3; V: TRBV7-3; D: -; size: -
DNA: TGTGCCAGCAGCACGCGTCCCGGGACAGGGAAAGGTGGCTACACCTTC; CDR3: CASSTRPGTGKGGYTF; J: TRBJ1-2; V: TRBV7-2; D: TRBD1; size: -
DNA: TGTGCCAGCAGTTCGTACAGGGGGCGCCCCGGAAACACCATATATTTT; CDR3: CASSSYRGRPGNTIYF; J: TRBJ1-3; V: TRBV28; D: TRBD1; size: -
DNA: TGTGCCAGCAGTGACTCGGACGGGAGGACCCTGGGGGAGCAGTACTTC; CDR3: CASSDSDGRTLGEQYF; J: TRBJ2-7; V: TRBV6-4; D: TRBD2; size: few
DNA: TGTGCCAGCAGTCACTTGGGGATCAGCACTGAAGCTTTCTTT; CDR3: CASSHLGISTEAFF; J: TRBJ1-1; V: TRBV7-3; D: -; size: -
DNA: TGTGCCAGCAGTGACCTGGTACCGATGTATAATCAGCCCCAGCATTTT; CDR3: CASSDLVPMYNQPQHF; J: TRBJ1-5; V: TRBV6-4; D: -; size: -
DNA: TGCGCCAGCAGGGGGACATTGAACACTGAAGCTTTCTTT; CDR3: CASRGTLNTEAFF; J: TRBJ1-1; V: TRBV10-1; D: -; size: -
DNA: TGTGCCAGCAGCTTAGAACCAGGAGGGGCCGGGGAGCTGTTTTTT; CDR3: CASSLEPGGAGELFF; J: TRBJ2-2; V: TRBV11-1; D: -; size: -
DNA: TGTGCCAGTCGGCGGGTGAACACTGAAGCTTTCTTT; CDR3: CASRRVNTEAFF; J: TRBJ1-1; V: TRBV19; D: -; size: once
DNA: TGTGCCAGCAGCCCCAGGACAGGGTCGAACTATGGCTACACCTTC; CDR3: CASSPRTGSNYGYTF; J: TRBJ1-2; V: TRBV9; D: TRBD1; size: -
DNA: TGTGCCAGCAGCCAGATCTCCGGGACAGCTGATCAGCCCCAGCATTTT; CDR3: CASSQISGTADQPQHF; J: TRBJ1-5; V: TRBV21-1; D: -; size: -
DNA: TGTGCCAGCAGCTTTGGTAGCGGAGAAGGAGAGACCCAGTACTTC; CDR3: CASSFGSGEGETQYF; J: TRBJ2-5; V: TRBV5-8; D: -; size: -
DNA: TGTGCCAGCAGCCCTTATCCACAGGGGACGGCTTTCTTT; CDR3: CASSPYPQGTAFF; J: TRBJ1-1; V: TRBV7-3; D: TRBD1; size: -
DNA: TGTGCTAGTGGGTGGGGGAACACTGAAGCTTTCTTT; CDR3: CASGWGNTEAFF; J: TRBJ1-1; V: TRBV12-5; D: -; size: -
DNA: TGTGCCAGCTCACCGCCGGGACTAGCGGGGGGGAACACCGGGGAGCTGTTTTTT; CDR3: CASSPPGLAGGNTGELFF; J: TRBJ2-2; V: TRBV18; D: TRBD2; size: -
DNA: TGTGCCAGCAGCTTGCGGGTGGGCCCGGGTCCGCACTTGACAGACTCCTACAATGAGCAGTTCTTC; CDR3: CASSLRVGPGPHLTDSYNEQFF; J: TRBJ2-1; V: TRBV7-4; D: -; size: -
DNA: TGCGCCAGCCCACCGTGGGGGGCCCACTACGAGCAGTACTTC; CDR3: CASPPWGAHYEQYF; J: TRBJ2-7; V: TRBV10-2; D: -; size: -
DNA: TGCGCCAGCAGCTTCGGGACAGCTAACTATGGCTACACCTTC; CDR3: CASSFGTANYGYTF; J: TRBJ1-2; V: TRBV5-1; D: TRBD1; size: -
DNA: TGTGCCAGCAGCCAGGGTGGCGAAAAACTGTTTTTT; CDR3: CASSQGGEKLFF; J: TRBJ1-4; V: TRBV14; D: -; size: -
DNA: TGTGCCAGCAGGCGGACAGGCACGAACACTGAAGCTTTCTTT; CDR3: CASRRTGTNTEAFF; J: TRBJ1-1; V: TRBV6-5; D: TRBD1; size: -
DNA: TGTGCCACCAGCAGCAAGACAGGGGGCGCGAATGGCTACACCTTC; CDR3: CATSSKTGGANGYTF; J: TRBJ1-2; V: TRBV15; D: TRBD1; size: -
DNA: TGTGCCAGTAGTATCGACAGGTGGGCCTACGAGCAGTACTTC; CDR3: CASSIDRWAYEQYF; J: TRBJ2-7; V: TRBV19; D: -; size: -
DNA: TGTGCCTGGAGGTCTAGCGGGGGGAAAGAGACCCAGTACTTC; CDR3: CAWRSSGGKETQYF; J: TRBJ2-5; V: TRBV30; D: TRBD2; size: once
DNA: TGTGCTAGTGGTTTCGGACAAATGAACACTGAAGCTTTCTTT; CDR3: CASGFGQMNTEAFF; J: TRBJ1-1; V: TRBV12-5; D: -; size: -
DNA: TGTGCCAGCGGGAGGGGCGAAACCAGTGAAAAACTGTTTTTT; CDR3: CASGRGETSEKLFF; J: TRBJ1-4; V: TRBV2; D: -; size: -
DNA: TGCGCCAGCAGCCGGGACAGGGTGGTTGAAGCTTTCTTT; CDR3: CASSRDRVVEAFF; J: TRBJ1-1; V: TRBV5-1; D: TRBD1; size: -
DNA: TGTGCCAGCAGCTTGGGGCCGCGCGATACGCAGTATTTT; CDR3: CASSLGPRDTQYF; J: TRBJ2-3; V: TRBV5-5; D: -; size: few
DNA: TGTGCCAGCAGCCCCGGGGGGATACTACTATATAGCAATCAGCCCCAGCATTTT; CDR3: CASSPGGILLYSNQPQHF; J: TRBJ1-5; V: TRBV28; D: -; size: -
DNA: TGTGCCAGCAGTTGGTGGACGCTCGTCGGTAACACTGAAGCTTTCTTT; CDR3: CASSWWTLVGNTEAFF; J: TRBJ1-1; V: TRBV28; D: -; size: -
DNA: TGCGCCAGCCGACAGGGGGACTACGAGCAGTACTTC; CDR3: CASRQGDYEQYF; J: TRBJ2-7; V: TRBV5-1; D: TRBD1; size: once
DNA: TGTGCCAGCAGTGGAGGGGGCGACATCTGGAGCACTGAAGCTTTCTTT; CDR3: CASSGGGDIWSTEAFF; J: TRBJ1-1; V: TRBV9; D: TRBD1; size: once
DNA: TGTGCCACCAGCAGCCGGGACAGTGGTAGCAATCAGCCCCAGCATTTT; CDR3: CATSSRDSGSNQPQHF; J: TRBJ1-5; V: TRBV15; D: TRBD1; size: -
DNA: TGTGCCAGCAGCATGGGACAGATCAATCAGCCCCAGCATTTT; CDR3: CASSMGQINQPQHF; J: TRBJ1-5; V: TRBV13; D: TRBD1; size: once
DNA: TGTGCCAGCAGACAAACGGGCCGGCAGGGACTCGCACCCCTCCACTTT; CDR3: CASRQTGRQGLAPLHF; J: TRBJ1-6; V: TRBV28; D: -; size: -
DNA: TGTGCTAGTGGCCAGACAGGGGCAGGTGGCTACACCTTC; CDR3: CASGQTGAGGYTF; J: TRBJ1-2; V: TRBV12-5; D: TRBD1; size: -
DNA: TGTGCCAGCAGCCAGGCGATCAGGGGCCCCCGCACAGATACGCAGTATTTT; CDR3: CASSQAIRGPRTDTQYF; J: TRBJ2-3; V: TRBV3-1/TRBV3-2; D: -; size: -
DNA: TGTGCCAGCAGCCAAACCACCGGGGCGCGGTATGGCTACACCTTC; CDR3: CASSQTTGARYGYTF; J: TRBJ1-2; V: TRBV5-4; D: -; size: -
DNA: TGCGCCAGCAGCTTGGGGCCTAGCATGGGCAATGAGCAGTTCTTC; CDR3: CASSLGPSMGNEQFF; J: TRBJ2-1; V: TRBV5-1; D: -; size: once
DNA: TGCAGCGCTTCCCAGACCGGGGAAAAACTGTTTTTT; CDR3: CSASQTGEKLFF; J: TRBJ1-4; V: TRBV29-1; D: -; size: -
DNA: TGTGCCAGCAGTTTAACACAACAGGGGACTACGGACTATGGCTACACCTTC; CDR3: CASSLTQQGTTDYGYTF; J: TRBJ1-2; V: TRBV27; D: TRBD1; size: -
DNA: TGTGCCAGCATTAATTTTTGGGGGCTTGAAGCTTTCTTT; CDR3: CASINFWGLEAFF; J: TRBJ1-1; V: TRBV6-5; D: -; size: -
DNA: TGTGCCAGCACGCCCTTTAGCGGGGGGGCGGTAGAGCAGTACTTC; CDR3: CASTPFSGGAVEQYF; J: TRBJ2-7; V: TRBV6-5; D: TRBD2; size: -
DNA: TGTGCCAGCAGTGACTCGCCCGGACAGGGGAACACTGAAGCTTTCTTT; CDR3: CASSDSPGQGNTEAFF; J: TRBJ1-1; V: TRBV6-4; D: TRBD1; size: once
DNA: TGTGCCAGTAACCAGGGCTACACTGAAGCTTTCTTT; CDR3: CASNQGYTEAFF; J: TRBJ1-1; V: TRBV19; D: -; size: -